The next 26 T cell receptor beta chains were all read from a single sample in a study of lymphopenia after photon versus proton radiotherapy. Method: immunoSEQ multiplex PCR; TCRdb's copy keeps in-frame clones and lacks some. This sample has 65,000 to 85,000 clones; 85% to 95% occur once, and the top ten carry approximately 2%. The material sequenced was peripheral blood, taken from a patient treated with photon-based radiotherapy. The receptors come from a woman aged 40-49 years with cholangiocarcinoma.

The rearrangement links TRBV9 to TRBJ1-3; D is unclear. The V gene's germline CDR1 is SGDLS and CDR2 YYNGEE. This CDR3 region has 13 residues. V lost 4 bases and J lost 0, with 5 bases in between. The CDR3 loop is CASSTSSGNTIYF. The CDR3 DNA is TGTGCCAGCAGCACTAGCTCTGGAAACACCATATATTTT.

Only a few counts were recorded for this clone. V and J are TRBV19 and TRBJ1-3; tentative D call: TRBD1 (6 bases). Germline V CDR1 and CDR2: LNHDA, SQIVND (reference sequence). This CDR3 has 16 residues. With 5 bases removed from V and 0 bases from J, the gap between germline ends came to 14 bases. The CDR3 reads CASSPTGIPSGNTIYF. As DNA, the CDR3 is TGTGCCAGTAGTCCCACAGGGATTCCCTCTGGAAACACCATATATTTT.

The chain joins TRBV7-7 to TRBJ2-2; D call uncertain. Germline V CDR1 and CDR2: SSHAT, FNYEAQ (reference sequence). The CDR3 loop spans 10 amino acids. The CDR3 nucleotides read TGTGCTAGCTCCGCCGGGGAGCTGTTTTTT. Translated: CASSAGELFF.

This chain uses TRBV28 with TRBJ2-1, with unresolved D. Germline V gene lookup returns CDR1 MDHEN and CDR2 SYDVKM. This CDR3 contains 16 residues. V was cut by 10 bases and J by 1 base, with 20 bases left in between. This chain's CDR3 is CATSHGFGGSYNEQFF. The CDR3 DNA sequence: TGTGCCACCTCGCATGGATTTGGCGGATCCTACAATGAGCAGTTCTTC.

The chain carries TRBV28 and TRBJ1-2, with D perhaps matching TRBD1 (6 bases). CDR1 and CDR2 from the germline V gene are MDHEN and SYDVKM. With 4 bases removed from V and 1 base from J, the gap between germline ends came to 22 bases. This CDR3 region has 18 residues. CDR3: CASSSSPGAKLGNYGYTF. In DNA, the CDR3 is TGTGCCAGCAGTTCATCCCCGGGGGCTAAATTGGGTAACTATGGCTACACCTTC.

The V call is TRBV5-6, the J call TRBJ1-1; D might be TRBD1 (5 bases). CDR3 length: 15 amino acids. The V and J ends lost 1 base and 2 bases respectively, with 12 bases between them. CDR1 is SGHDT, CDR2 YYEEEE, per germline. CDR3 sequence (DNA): TGTGCCAGCAGCTTGTGGGGACCGATCAACACTGAAGCTTTCTTT. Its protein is CASSLWGPINTEAFF.

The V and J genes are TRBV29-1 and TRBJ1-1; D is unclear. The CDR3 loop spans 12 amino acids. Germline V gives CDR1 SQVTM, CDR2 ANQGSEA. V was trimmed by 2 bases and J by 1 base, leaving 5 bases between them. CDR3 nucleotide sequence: TGCAGCGTTGAACACGGGAACACTGAAGCTTTCTTT. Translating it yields CSVEHGNTEAFF.

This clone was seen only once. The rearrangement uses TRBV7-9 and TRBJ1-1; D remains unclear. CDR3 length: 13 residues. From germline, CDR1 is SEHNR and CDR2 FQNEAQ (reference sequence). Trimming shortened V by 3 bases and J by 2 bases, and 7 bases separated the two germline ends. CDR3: CASSFKPNTEAFF. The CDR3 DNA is TGTGCCAGCAGCTTCAAGCCCAACACTGAAGCTTTCTTT.

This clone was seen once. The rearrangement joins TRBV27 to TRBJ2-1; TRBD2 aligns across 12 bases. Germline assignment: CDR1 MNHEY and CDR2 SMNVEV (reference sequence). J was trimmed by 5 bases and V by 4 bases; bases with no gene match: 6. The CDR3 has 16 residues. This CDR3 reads CASSSPGLAGDNEQFF. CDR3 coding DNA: TGTGCCAGCAGTTCTCCGGGACTAGCGGGTGACAATGAGCAGTTCTTC.

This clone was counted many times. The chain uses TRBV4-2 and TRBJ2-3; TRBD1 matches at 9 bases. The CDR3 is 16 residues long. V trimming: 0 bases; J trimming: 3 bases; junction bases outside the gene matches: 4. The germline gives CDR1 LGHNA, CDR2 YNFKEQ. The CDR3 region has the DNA TGTGCCAGCAGCCAAGATTTGGGACAGGGTACAGATACGCAGTATTTT. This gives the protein CASSQDLGQGTDTQYF.

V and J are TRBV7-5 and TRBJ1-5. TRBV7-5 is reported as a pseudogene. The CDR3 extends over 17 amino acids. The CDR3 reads CARSLAAEGQSNQPQHF. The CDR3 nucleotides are TGTGCCAGAAGCTTAGCGGCGGAGGGGCAGAGCAATCAGCCCCAGCATTTT.

CDR3 coding DNA: TGTGCCAGCAGGAAGACACGCCCGGACAGGTTGGGAGTGGTAGGGACCCAGTACTTC. This codes for CASRKTRPDRLGVVGTQYF. The rearrangement joins TRBV28 to TRBJ2-5, with 7 bases that match TRBD1. Germline values: CDR1 MDHEN, CDR2 SYDVKM. The CDR3 extends over 19 amino acids. Trimming cost V 6 bases and J 7 bases; bases outside gene matches: 26.

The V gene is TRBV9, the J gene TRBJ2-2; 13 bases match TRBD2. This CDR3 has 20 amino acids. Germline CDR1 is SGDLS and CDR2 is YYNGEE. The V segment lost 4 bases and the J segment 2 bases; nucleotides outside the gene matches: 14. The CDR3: CASSLDPWTSGGKNTGELFF. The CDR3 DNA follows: TGTGCCAGCAGCCTAGACCCATGGACTAGCGGGGGTAAAAACACCGGGGAGCTGTTTTTT.

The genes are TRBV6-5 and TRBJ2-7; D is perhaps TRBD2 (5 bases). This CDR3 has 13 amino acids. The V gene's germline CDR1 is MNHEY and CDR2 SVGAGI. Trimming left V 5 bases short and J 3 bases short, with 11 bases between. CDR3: CASSRERNYEQYF. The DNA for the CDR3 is TGTGCCAGCAGTCGCGAGCGGAACTACGAGCAGTACTTC.

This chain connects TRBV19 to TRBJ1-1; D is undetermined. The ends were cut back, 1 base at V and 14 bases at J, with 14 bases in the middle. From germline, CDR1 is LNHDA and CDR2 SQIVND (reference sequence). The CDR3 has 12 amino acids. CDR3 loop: CASSIVRPALFF. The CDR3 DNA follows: TGTGCCAGTAGTATAGTGCGTCCCGCCCTCTTCTTT.

In nucleotides, the CDR3 is TGTGCCAGCAGACGGTTGGGACTAGCGGGCAATGAGCAGTTCTTC. Amino acids: CASRRLGLAGNEQFF. The chain combines TRBV27 with TRBJ2-1, with TRBD2 matching 12 bases. The V gene's germline CDR1 is MNHEY and CDR2 SMNVEV (reference sequence). The CDR3 runs to 15 residues. The V gene end was trimmed by 6 bases and the J gene end by 6 bases; junction bases not matched to a gene: 6.

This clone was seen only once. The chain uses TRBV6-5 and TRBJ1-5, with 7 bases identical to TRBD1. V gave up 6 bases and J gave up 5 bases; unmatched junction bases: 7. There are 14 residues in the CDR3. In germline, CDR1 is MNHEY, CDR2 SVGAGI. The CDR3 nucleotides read TGTGCCAGCAGGCCGGGACAGACCGATCAGCCCCAGCATTTT. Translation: CASRPGQTDQPQHF.

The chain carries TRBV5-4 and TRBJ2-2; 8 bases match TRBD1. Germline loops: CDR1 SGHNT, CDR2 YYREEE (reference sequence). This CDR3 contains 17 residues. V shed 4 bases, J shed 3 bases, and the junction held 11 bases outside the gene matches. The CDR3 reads CASSPSRDRIHTGELFF. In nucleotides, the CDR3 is TGTGCCAGCAGCCCGTCCCGGGACAGGATTCACACCGGGGAGCTGTTTTTT. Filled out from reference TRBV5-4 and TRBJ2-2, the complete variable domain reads ETGVTQSPTHLIKTRGQQVTLRCSSQSGHNTVSWYQQALGQGPQFIFQYYREEENGRGNFPPRFSGLQFPNYSSELNVNALELDDSALYLCASSPSRDRIHTGELFFGEGSRLTVL.

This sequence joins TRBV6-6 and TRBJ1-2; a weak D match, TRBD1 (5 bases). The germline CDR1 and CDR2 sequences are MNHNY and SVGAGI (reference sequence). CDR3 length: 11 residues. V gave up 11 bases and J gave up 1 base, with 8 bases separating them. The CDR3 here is CAGGSNYGYTF. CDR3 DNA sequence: TGTGCCGGGGGGAGTAACTATGGCTACACCTTC.

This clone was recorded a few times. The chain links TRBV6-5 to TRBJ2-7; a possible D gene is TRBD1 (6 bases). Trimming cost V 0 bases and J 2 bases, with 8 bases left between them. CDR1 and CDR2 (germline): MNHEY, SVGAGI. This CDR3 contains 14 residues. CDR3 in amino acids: CASSYSRGAYEQYF. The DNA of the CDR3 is TGTGCCAGCAGTTACTCCAGGGGTGCCTACGAGCAGTACTTC.

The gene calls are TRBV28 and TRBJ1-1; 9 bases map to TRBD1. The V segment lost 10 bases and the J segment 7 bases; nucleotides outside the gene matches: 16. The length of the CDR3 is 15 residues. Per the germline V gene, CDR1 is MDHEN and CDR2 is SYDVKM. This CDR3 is CATYPQGQGYIEAFF. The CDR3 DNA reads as TGTGCCACCTACCCTCAGGGACAGGGTTATATTGAAGCTTTCTTT.

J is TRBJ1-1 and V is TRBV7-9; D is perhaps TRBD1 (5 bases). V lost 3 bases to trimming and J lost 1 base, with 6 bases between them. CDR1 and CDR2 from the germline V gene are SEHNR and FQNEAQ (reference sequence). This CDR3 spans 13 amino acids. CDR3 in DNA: TGTGCCAGCAGCTTCGGGGGGAACACTGAAGCTTTCTTT. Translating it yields CASSFGGNTEAFF.

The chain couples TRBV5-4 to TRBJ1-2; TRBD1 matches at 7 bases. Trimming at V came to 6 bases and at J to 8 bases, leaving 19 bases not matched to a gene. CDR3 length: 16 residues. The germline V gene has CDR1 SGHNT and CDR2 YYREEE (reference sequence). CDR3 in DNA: TGTGCCAGCAAAAATATGGAGGGGGCGCCTGGAAGCGGCTACACCTTC. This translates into CASKNMEGAPGSGYTF.

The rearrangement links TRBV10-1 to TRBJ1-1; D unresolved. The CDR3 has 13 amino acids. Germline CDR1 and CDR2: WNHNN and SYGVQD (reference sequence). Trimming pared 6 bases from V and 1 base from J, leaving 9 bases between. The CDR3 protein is CASRASQNTEAFF. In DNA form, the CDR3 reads TGCGCCAGCAGGGCCAGCCAGAACACTGAAGCTTTCTTT.

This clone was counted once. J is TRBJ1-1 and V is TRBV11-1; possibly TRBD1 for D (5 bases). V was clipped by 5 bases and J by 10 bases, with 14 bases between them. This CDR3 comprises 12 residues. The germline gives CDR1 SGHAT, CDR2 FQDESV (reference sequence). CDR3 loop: CASSLTGVGAFF. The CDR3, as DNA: TGTGCCAGCAGCCTAACGGGGGTCGGAGCTTTCTTT.

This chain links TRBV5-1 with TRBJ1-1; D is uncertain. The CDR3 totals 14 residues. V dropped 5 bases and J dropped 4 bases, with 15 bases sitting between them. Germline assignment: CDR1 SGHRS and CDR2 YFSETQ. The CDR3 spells CASSPTFDRTEAFF. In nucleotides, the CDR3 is TGCGCCAGCAGTCCGACTTTTGATCGCACTGAAGCTTTCTTT.